The entry below gives a single TCR beta chain sequence along with its context. The target of this receptor is not known. The sample holds no much larger clone one base away, and base qualities are not on file. The germline ends are 10 bases apart after V is trimmed by 0 bases and J by 3 bases. From a lookup of the germline V gene, CDR1 and CDR2 are KGHSH and LQKENI. Including the terminal cysteine and phenylalanine, the CDR3 comprises 15 residues. Only the CDR3 region is kept as DNA, spanning 45 bases read in frame from base 1. This sample was included in a study of T cell changes during pregnancy in multiple sclerosis (dated by TCRdb to the late 2010s). Some background on the complete study: Changes in the T cell repertoire over the course of pregnancy were examined in this study in women with multiple sclerosis.

To prepare the library, the immunoSEQ multiplex PCR assay was applied. TCRdb mirrors the immuneACCESS table, restricted to in-frame sequences. Some clones are absent from its copies; in checked studies, under half trace to an unresolved V gene, and the reason for the others is unknown. This sample comprises just under 45,000 clones, around 96% of them detected only once. The ten largest clonotypes hold 0.75% to 0.9% of the sample. The TCR was taken from a female donor with multiple sclerosis, enrolled in a pregnancy study. The chain is assembled from TRBV18 and TRBJ2-3; TRBD2 could be the D gene, as 5 bases match. Specimen: peripheral blood, collected in the second trimester of pregnancy. The CDR3 is CASSPPRTGTDTQYF. The sequence in DNA is TGTGCCAGCTCACCACCGAGGACTGGGACAGATACGCAGTATTTT.